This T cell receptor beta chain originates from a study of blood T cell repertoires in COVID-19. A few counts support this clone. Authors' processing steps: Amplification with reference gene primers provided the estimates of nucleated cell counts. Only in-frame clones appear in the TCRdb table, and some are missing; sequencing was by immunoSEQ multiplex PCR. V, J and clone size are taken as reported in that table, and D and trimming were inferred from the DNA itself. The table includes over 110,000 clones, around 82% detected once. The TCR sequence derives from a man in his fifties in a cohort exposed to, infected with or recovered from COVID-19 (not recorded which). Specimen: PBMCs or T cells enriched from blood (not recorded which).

The CDR3 nucleotides are TGTGCCAGCAGCCCGGACAGGGCCGGATTAGTGAGCTACACCTTC. Amino acids: CASSPDRAGLVSYTF. V gene TRBV7-9 combines with J gene TRBJ1-2; 8 nucleotides line up with TRBD1. J gave up 9 bases and V 5 bases, and 14 bases lay outside the gene matches. Germline CDR1 is SEHNR and CDR2 is FQNEAQ (reference sequence). The CDR3 consists of 15 residues.